This T cell receptor (beta chain) was obtained from a study of shared clonotypes between healthy human individuals. Looking at the study overall: The composition of the donors was a couple of women and three men aged 18 to 49.

Naive CD8 cells comprised CD45RO-negative, CCR7-positively selected cells, excluding terminally differentiated effector memory CD45RA+ cells. Generated by immunoSEQ multiplex PCR, the TCRdb table keeps only in-frame clones and is missing some. The sample lists some 2,000,000 clones; approximately 95% were seen once. The CDR3 loop spans 14 amino acids. The V and J ends lost 0 bases and 2 bases respectively, with 9 bases between them. The V gene's germline CDR1 is SGDLS and CDR2 YYNGEE. Points on this clone: The identical CDR3 is also encoded by other nucleotide sequences in the sample.

This chain connects TRBV9 to TRBJ2-7; no clear D gene. The sequencing sample was made of naive CD8+ T cells sorted from blood. The receptor comes from a man between 18 and 35 years old in good health. CDR3 region: CASSVEGSTYEQYF. The CDR3 DNA reads TGTGCCAGCAGCGTAGAAGGCAGTACCTACGAGCAGTACTTC.